This TCR beta chain was observed in a study of STAT5B mutations in CD4+ large granular lymphocyte leukemia. The wider study: Among healthy controls, a particular HLA allele went with more CDR3 'QG' motifs.

Findings of the study overall: Without putative leukemic clones, patient CD4-sorted repertoires remained more clonal than healthy CD4+ repertoires. TRBV06-family usage was enriched in top patient clones (8/27) versus controls (2/35). Data were not HLA-matched across samples.

Trimming took off 0 bases at V and 6 bases at J, with 5 bases between the two ends. Germline V CDR1 and CDR2: SGHNT, YENEEA. This CDR3 spans 13 amino acids. Sequencing used immunoSEQ multiplex PCR; TCRdb keeps in-frame clones, though not all of them. The data hold approximately 30,000 clones, with approximately 67% observed a single time. Worth noting for this clone: Its cognate antigen is unknown.

This TCR derives from a human donor in good health. The chain carries TRBV11-3 and TRBJ2-2, with no clear D. The sample comprised CD4+ T cells from blood buffy coats. The CDR3 DNA reads as TGTGCCAGCAGCTTAGATCCCGCCGGGGAGCTGTTTTTT. Its translation is CASSLDPAGELFF.